These T cell receptor beta chains were read from a single sample in a study of blood T cell repertoires in COVID-19. Clones were sequenced by immunoSEQ multiplex PCR, and TCRdb holds only the in-frame ones, with some missing. Here the sample spans some 240,000 clones, approximately 86% being singletons. Sequenced material: PBMCs or T cells enriched from blood (not recorded which). All receptors derive from a middle-aged woman with acute COVID-19. Each CDR3 is given with its conserved first and last residue. The D gene is left open where the match is weak. Clone size is not always given. Where it is, it says once, few, many or a class for expanded clones.

D: -
size: -
V: TRBV18
J: TRBJ1-3
CDR3: CASSPPGHPNTIYF
DNA: TGTGCCAGCTCACCACCGGGACATCCGAACACCATATATTTT

D: TRBD2
size: once
V: TRBV11-2
J: TRBJ2-3
CDR3: CASQLAGGSTDTQYF
DNA: TGTGCCAGCCAACTAGCGGGAGGGAGCACAGATACGCAGTATTTT

D: TRBD2
size: -
V: TRBV9
J: TRBJ2-2
CDR3: CASSVEGGTSGRIPGELFF
DNA: TGTGCCAGCAGCGTAGAGGGTGGGACTAGCGGGAGGATCCCCGGGGAGCTGTTTTTT

D: -
size: once
V: TRBV19
J: TRBJ2-1
CDR3: CASSIFGLRDNEQFF
DNA: TGTGCCAGTAGTATTTTTGGACTGCGGGACAATGAGCAGTTCTTC

D: TRBD1
size: -
V: TRBV24-1
J: TRBJ1-2
CDR3: CATSDSRDRDGYTF
DNA: TGTGCCACCAGTGATTCCCGGGACAGGGATGGCTACACCTTC

D: -
size: once
V: TRBV15
J: TRBJ1-1
CDR3: CATSRSGAGGVYTEAFF
DNA: TGTGCCACCAGCAGATCCGGGGCGGGGGGCGTTTACACTGAAGCTTTCTTT

D: TRBD2
size: -
V: TRBV7-9
J: TRBJ2-1
CDR3: CASSPERGGSYNEQFF
DNA: TGTGCCAGCAGCCCCGAGCGGGGTGGGTCCTACAATGAGCAGTTCTTC

D: TRBD1
size: -
V: TRBV6-5
J: TRBJ2-2
CDR3: CASSRGQGNTGELFF
DNA: TGTGCCAGCAGTAGGGGACAGGGAAACACCGGGGAGCTGTTTTTT

D: TRBD2
size: -
V: TRBV11-3
J: TRBJ2-5
CDR3: CASSLSGASGSQETQYF
DNA: TGTGCCAGCAGCTTATCGGGTGCTAGCGGGAGTCAGGAGACCCAGTACTTC

D: -
size: -
V: TRBV23-1
J: TRBJ1-5
CDR3: CAREDAYSNQPQHF
DNA: TGCGCCAGGGAGGACGCGTATAGCAATCAGCCCCAGCATTTT

D: TRBD1
size: -
V: TRBV13
J: TRBJ1-1
CDR3: CASRPGGLGTEAFF
DNA: TGTGCCAGCAGGCCAGGGGGATTGGGCACTGAAGCTTTCTTT

D: TRBD1
size: -
V: TRBV2
J: TRBJ2-7
CDR3: CASGRGTGGYEQYF
DNA: TGTGCCAGCGGCCGTGGGACAGGGGGCTACGAGCAGTACTTC

D: -
size: -
V: TRBV19
J: TRBJ2-7
CDR3: CASSPGTLLYEQYF
DNA: TGTGCCAGTAGCCCCGGGACACTGCTCTACGAGCAGTACTTC

D: TRBD1
size: -
V: TRBV10-2
J: TRBJ1-5
CDR3: CASSETGDNQPQHF
DNA: TGCGCCAGCAGTGAGACAGGGGACAATCAGCCCCAGCATTTT

D: TRBD2
size: -
V: TRBV4-1
J: TRBJ2-3
CDR3: CASSQTSGRGPNTQYF
DNA: TGCGCCAGCAGCCAGACTAGCGGGAGGGGGCCTAATACGCAGTATTTT

D: TRBD2
size: -
V: TRBV20-1
J: TRBJ2-7
CDR3: CSATLAGEQYF
DNA: TGCAGTGCTACCTTAGCGGGGGAGCAGTACTTC

D: TRBD2
size: -
V: TRBV6-2/TRBV6-3
J: TRBJ2-3
CDR3: CASSPGLAGSKRDTQYF
DNA: TGTGCCAGCAGTCCGGGACTAGCGGGGTCCAAACGGGATACGCAGTATTTT

D: TRBD2
size: -
V: TRBV7-9
J: TRBJ2-1
CDR3: CASSLGSGSSYNEQFF
DNA: TGTGCCAGCAGCTTAGGAAGCGGGAGTTCCTACAATGAGCAGTTCTTC

D: TRBD2
size: few
V: TRBV13
J: TRBJ2-1
CDR3: CASSLGTSGANEQFF
DNA: TGTGCCAGCAGCTTAGGGACTAGCGGGGCCAATGAGCAGTTCTTC

D: TRBD1
size: -
V: TRBV3-1/TRBV3-2
J: TRBJ2-5
CDR3: CASSPTGGGLETQYF
DNA: TGTGCCAGCAGCCCGACAGGGGGCGGGTTAGAGACCCAGTACTTC

D: -
size: -
V: TRBV30
J: TRBJ2-3
CDR3: CAWSQSTDTQYF
DNA: TGTGCCTGGAGCCAAAGCACAGATACGCAGTATTTT

D: -
size: -
V: TRBV29-1
J: TRBJ1-2
CDR3: CSVVHTRQVSGYTF
DNA: TGCAGCGTTGTACATACTAGACAGGTATCTGGCTACACCTTC

D: -
size: -
V: TRBV19
J: TRBJ2-2
CDR3: CASSIRTGDDTGELFF
DNA: TGTGCCAGTAGTATACGAACGGGAGACGACACCGGGGAGCTGTTTTTT

D: -
size: -
V: TRBV18
J: TRBJ2-2
CDR3: CASSPASPGELFF
DNA: TGTGCCAGCTCACCAGCTAGCCCCGGGGAGCTGTTTTTT

D: -
size: -
V: TRBV25-1
J: TRBJ2-1
CDR3: CASSDPYAAWNEQFF
DNA: TGTGCCAGCAGTGACCCCTATGCGGCGTGGAATGAGCAGTTCTTC

D: TRBD1
size: -
V: TRBV11-3
J: TRBJ1-1
CDR3: CASSLAGTGGFSEAFF
DNA: TGTGCCAGCAGCTTAGCCGGAACAGGGGGCTTTTCTGAAGCTTTCTTT

D: -
size: -
V: TRBV5-1
J: TRBJ1-2
CDR3: CASSLYAANYGYTF
DNA: TGCGCCAGCAGCTTGTACGCAGCTAACTATGGCTACACCTTC